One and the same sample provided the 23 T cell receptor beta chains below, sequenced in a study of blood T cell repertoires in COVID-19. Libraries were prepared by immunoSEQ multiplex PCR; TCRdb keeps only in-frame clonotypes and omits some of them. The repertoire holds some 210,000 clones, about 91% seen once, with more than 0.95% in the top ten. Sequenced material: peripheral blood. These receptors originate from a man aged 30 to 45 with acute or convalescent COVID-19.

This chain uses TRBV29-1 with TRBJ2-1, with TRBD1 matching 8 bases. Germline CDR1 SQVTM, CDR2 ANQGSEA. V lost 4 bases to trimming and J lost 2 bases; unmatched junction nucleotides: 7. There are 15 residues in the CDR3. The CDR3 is CSVVDDRGTYNEQFF. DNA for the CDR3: TGCAGCGTTGTCGACGACAGGGGAACCTACAATGAGCAGTTCTTC.

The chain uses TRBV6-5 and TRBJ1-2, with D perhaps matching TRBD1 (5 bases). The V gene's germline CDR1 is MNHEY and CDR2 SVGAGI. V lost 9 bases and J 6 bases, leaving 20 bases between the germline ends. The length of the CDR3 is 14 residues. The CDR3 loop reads CASKGVTGQHGYTF. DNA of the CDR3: TGTGCCAGTAAAGGAGTAACCGGACAACATGGCTACACCTTC.

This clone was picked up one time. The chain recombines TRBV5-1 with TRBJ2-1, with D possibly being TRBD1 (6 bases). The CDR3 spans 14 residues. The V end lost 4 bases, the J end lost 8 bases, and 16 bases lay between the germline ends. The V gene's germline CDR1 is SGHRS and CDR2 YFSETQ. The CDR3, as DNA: TGCGCCAGCAGCCTAATAGCTGGGGGCGATGAGCAGTTCTTC. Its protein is CASSLIAGGDEQFF.

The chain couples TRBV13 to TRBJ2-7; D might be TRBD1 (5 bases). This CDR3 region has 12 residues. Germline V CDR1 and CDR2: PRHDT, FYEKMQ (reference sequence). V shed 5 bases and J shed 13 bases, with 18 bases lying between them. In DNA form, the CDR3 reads TGTGCCAGCAGCCTCCGACAGTTCAGTAGATACTTC. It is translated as CASSLRQFSRYF.

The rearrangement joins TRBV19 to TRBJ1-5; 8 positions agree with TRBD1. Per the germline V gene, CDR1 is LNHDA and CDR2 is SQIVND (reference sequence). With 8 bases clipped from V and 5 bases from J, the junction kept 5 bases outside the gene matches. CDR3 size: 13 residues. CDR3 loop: CASADRVDQPQHF. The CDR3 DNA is TGTGCCAGTGCGGACAGGGTGGATCAGCCCCAGCATTTT.

The CDR3 DNA reads as TGTGCCAGCAGTGTAAGTCACTTGTCCTACGAGCAGTACTTC. Translated, it gives CASSVSHLSYEQYF. The rearrangement links TRBV2 to TRBJ2-7; no clear D. This CDR3 is 14 amino acids long. Germline-derived CDR1 and CDR2 are SNHLY and FYNNEI. V was trimmed by 4 bases and J by 1 base, leaving 11 bases between them.

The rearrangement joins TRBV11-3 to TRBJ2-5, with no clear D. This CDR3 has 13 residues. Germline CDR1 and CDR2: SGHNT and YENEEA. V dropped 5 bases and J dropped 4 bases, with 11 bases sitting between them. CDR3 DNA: TGTGCCAGCAGCACCAGCGACGGAGAGACCCAGTACTTC. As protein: CASSTSDGETQYF.

The CDR3 sequence is CSVTTATEAFF. For the CDR3, the DNA is TGCAGCGTTACGACAGCCACTGAAGCTTTCTTT. V and J are TRBV29-1 and TRBJ1-1; D might be TRBD1 (5 bases). Trimming cost V 5 bases and J 4 bases, with 8 bases left between them. CDR3 length equals 11 residues. Germline loops: CDR1 SQVTM, CDR2 ANQGSEA. Full variable domain (missing parts from reference TRBV29-1 and TRBJ1-1): SAVISQKPSRDICQRGTSLTIQCQVDSQVTMMFWYRQQPGQSLTLIATANQGSEATYESGFVIDKFPISRPNLTFSTLTVSNMSPEDSSIYLCSVTTATEAFFGQGTRLTVV.

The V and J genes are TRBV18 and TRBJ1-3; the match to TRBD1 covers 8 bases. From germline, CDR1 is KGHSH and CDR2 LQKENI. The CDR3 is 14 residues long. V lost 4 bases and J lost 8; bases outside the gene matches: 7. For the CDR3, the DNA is TGTGCCAGCTCACGGATCCAGGGGGCGGACACCATATATTTT. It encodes CASSRIQGADTIYF.

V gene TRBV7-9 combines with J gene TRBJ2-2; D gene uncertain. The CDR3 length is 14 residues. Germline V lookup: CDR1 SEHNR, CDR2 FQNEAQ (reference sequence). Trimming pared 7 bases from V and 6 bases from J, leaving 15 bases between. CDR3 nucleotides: TGTGCCAGCACCCTATTTGGTGGTTCCGGGGAGCTGTTTTTT. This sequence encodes CASTLFGGSGELFF. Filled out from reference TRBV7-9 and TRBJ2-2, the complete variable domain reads DTGVSQNPRHKITKRGQNVTFRCDPISEHNRLYWYRQTLGQGPEFLTYFQNEAQLEKSRLLSDRFSAERPKGSFSTLEIQRTEQGDSAMYLCASTLFGGSGELFFGEGSRLTVL.

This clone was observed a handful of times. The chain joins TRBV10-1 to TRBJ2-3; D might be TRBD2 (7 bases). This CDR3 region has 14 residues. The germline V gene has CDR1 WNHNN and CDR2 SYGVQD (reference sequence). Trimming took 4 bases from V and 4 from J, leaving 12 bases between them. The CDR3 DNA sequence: TGCGCCAGCAGTGTGGGGGGGCCATCAGATACGCAGTATTTT. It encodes CASSVGGPSDTQYF.

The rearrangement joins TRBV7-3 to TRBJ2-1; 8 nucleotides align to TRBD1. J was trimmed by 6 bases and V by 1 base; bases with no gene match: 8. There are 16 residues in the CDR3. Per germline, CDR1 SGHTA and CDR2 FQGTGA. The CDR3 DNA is TGTGCCAGCAGCTTAAATCTTGGGACAGGATCCAATGAGCAGTTCTTC. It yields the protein CASSLNLGTGSNEQFF.

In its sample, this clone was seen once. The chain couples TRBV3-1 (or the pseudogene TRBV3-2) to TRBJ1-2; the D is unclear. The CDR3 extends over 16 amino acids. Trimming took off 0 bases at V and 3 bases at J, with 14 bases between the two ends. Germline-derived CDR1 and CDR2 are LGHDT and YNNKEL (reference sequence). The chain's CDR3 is CASSQETSGWDYGYTF. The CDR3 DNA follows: TGTGCCAGCAGCCAAGAAACCTCGGGGTGGGACTATGGCTACACCTTC.

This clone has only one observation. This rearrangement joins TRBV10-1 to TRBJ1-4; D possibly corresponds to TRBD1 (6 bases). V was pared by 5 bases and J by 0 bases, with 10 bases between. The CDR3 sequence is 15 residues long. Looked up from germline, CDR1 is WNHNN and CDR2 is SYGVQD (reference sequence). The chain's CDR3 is CASSHGQSTNEKLFF. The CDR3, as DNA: TGCGCCAGCAGTCACGGACAGTCAACTAATGAAAAACTGTTTTTT.

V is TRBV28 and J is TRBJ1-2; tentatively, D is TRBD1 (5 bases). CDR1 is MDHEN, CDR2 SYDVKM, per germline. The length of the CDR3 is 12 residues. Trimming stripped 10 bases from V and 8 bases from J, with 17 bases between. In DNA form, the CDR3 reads TGTGCCACCACCGGCCAGGGTCGCGGCTACACCTTC. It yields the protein CATTGQGRGYTF.

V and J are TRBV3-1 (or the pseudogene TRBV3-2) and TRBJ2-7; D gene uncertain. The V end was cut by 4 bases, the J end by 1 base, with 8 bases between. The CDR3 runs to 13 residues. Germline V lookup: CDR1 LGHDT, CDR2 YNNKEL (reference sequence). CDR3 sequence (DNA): TGTGCCAGCAGCCTCCGCAGGTCCTACGAGCAGTACTTC. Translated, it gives CASSLRRSYEQYF.

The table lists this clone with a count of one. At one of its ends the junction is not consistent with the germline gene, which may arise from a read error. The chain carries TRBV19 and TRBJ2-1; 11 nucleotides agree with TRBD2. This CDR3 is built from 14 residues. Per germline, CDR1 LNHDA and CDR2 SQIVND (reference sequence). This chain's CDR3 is CASSRGLAGNVPLF. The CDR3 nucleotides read TGTGCCAGTAGTCGAGGACTAGCGGGTAATGTACCGCTCTTC.

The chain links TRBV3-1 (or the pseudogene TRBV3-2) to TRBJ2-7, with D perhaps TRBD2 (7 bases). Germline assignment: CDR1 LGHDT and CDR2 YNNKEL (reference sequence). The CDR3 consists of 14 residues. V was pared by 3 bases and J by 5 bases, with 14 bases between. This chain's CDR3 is CASSQNGGHNEQYF. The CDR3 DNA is TGTGCCAGCAGCCAGAACGGGGGGCACAACGAGCAGTACTTC.

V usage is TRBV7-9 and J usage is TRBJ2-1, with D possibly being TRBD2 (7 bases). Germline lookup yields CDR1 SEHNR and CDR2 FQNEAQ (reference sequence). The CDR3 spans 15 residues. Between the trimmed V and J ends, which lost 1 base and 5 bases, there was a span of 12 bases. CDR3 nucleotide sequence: TGTGCCAGCAGCTTAGGAGGGGGGGCAAACAATGAGCAGTTCTTC. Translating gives CASSLGGGANNEQFF.

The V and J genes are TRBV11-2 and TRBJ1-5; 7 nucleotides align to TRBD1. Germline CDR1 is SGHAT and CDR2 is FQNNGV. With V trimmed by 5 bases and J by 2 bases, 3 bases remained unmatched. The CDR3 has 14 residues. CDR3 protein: CASSRTGGNQPQHF. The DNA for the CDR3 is TGTGCCAGCAGCCGAACAGGGGGCAATCAGCCCCAGCATTTT.

The CDR3 is CATSQGPQPQHF. The DNA of the CDR3 is TGTGCCACCAGTCAGGGGCCTCAGCCCCAGCATTTT. The V and J genes are TRBV24-1 and TRBJ1-5; TRBD1 is a possible D gene (6 bases). Trimming left V 6 bases short and J 6 bases short, with 8 bases between. This CDR3 spans 12 amino acids. In germline, CDR1 is KGHDR, CDR2 SFDVKD.

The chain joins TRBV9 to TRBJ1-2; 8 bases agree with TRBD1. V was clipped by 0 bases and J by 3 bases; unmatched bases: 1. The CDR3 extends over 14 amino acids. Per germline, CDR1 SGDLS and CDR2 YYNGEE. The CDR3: CASSVEQGDYGYTF. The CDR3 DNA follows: TGTGCCAGCAGCGTAGAACAGGGGGACTATGGCTACACCTTC.

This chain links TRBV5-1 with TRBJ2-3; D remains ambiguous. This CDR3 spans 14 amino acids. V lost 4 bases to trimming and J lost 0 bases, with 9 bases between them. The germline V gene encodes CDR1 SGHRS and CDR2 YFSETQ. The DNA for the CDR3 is TGCGCCAGCAGCCAGCAGGCTAGCACAGATACGCAGTATTTT. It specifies CASSQQASTDTQYF.